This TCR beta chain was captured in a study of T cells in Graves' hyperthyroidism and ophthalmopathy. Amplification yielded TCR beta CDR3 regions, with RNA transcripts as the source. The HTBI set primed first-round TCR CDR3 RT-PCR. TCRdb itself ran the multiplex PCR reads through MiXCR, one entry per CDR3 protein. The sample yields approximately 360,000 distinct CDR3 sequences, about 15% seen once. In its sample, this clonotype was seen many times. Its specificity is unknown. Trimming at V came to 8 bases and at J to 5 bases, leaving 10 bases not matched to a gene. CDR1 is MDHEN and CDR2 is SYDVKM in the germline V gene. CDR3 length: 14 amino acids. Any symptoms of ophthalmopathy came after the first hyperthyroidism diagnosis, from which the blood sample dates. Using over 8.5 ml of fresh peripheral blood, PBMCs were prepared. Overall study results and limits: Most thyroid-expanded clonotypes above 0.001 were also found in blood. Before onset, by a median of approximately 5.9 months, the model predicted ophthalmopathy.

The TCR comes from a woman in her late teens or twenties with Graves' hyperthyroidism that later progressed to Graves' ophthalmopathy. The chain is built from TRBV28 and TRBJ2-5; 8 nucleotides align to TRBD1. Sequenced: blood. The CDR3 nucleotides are TGTGCCAGCTCACCGGACAGGGAAGTGGAGACCCAGTACTTC. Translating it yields CASSPDREVETQYF.